The 22 T cell receptor beta chains reported below all come from one sample, sequenced in a study of control samples from healthy donors and cancer patients. The method was immunoSEQ multiplex PCR; TCRdb's version includes in-frame clones alone and lacks a portion of them. The profile covers roughly 92,000 clones, with around 87% appearing a single time and around 1.3% taken by the ten largest. Sequenced: blood. These receptor sequences come from a woman in her fifties or sixties in good health.

The rearrangement uses TRBV7-2 and TRBJ2-1, with no clear D. Trimming took 1 base from V and 5 from J, leaving 6 bases between them. Germline values: CDR1 SGHTA, CDR2 FQGNSA. This CDR3 region has 13 residues. The DNA of the CDR3 is TGTGCCAGCAGCTTAGACAGAAACAATGAGCAGTTCTTC. Its protein is CASSLDRNNEQFF.

The chain links TRBV7-2 to TRBJ1-3; D is undetermined. Germline values: CDR1 SGHTA, CDR2 FQGNSA. The CDR3 sequence is 13 residues long. Trimming took off 11 bases at V and 0 bases at J, with 11 bases between the two ends. CDR3 region: CASALGSGNTIYF. CDR3 coding DNA: TGTGCCTCAGCACTGGGCTCTGGAAACACCATATATTTT.

This chain links TRBV7-7 with TRBJ2-5, with 8 bases lining up with TRBD2. Germline values: CDR1 SSHAT, CDR2 FNYEAQ (reference sequence). Losses at the gene ends were 5 bases for V and 4 bases for J; bases not matched to a gene: 6. The CDR3 has 14 residues. CDR3 protein: CASSPTGGAETQYF. In DNA form, the CDR3 reads TGTGCCAGCAGCCCGACGGGGGGGGCAGAGACCCAGTACTTC.

The chain recombines TRBV6-6 with TRBJ1-3; TRBD1 might be the D (5 bases). This CDR3 has 15 residues. Germline loops: CDR1 MNHNY, CDR2 SVGAGI (reference sequence). V gave up 5 bases and J gave up 0 bases, with 11 bases separating them. CDR3 in amino acids: CASSRDGGSGNTIYF. Here the CDR3 DNA reads TGTGCCAGCAGTCGGGACGGCGGCTCTGGAAACACCATATATTTT.

This clone was seen just once. The chain employs TRBV4-2 and TRBJ2-3; the D is unclear. V lost 4 bases, J lost 1 base, and 9 bases lay in between. CDR1 and CDR2 (germline): LGHNA, YNFKEQ. The CDR3 runs to 14 residues. The CDR3 bases are TGTGCCAGCAGCCGAACGGCGGGCACAGATACGCAGTATTTT. This sequence encodes CASSRTAGTDTQYF.

The J gene is TRBJ2-3, the V gene TRBV7-2, with D tentatively TRBD2 (6 bases). V dropped 4 bases and J dropped 6 bases, with 11 bases sitting between them. Per the germline V gene, CDR1 is SGHTA and CDR2 is FQGNSA. This CDR3 comprises 13 residues. The CDR3 here is CASSSSSGDTQYF. The CDR3 nucleotides are TGTGCCAGCAGCTCCAGTAGCGGTGATACGCAGTATTTT. Filled out from reference TRBV7-2 and TRBJ2-3, the complete variable domain reads GAGVSQSPSNKVTEKGKDVELRCDPISGHTALYWYRQSLGQGLEFLIYFQGNSAPDKSGLPSDRFSAERTGGSVSTLTIQRTQQEDSAVYLCASSSSSGDTQYFGPGTRLTVL.

J is TRBJ1-2 and V is TRBV6-5; D is ambiguous. Germline V gene sequence: CDR1 MNHEY, CDR2 SVGAGI. The CDR3 loop spans 13 amino acids. Trimming pared 9 bases from V and 7 bases from J, leaving 18 bases between. Written as DNA, the CDR3 is TGTGCCAGTCAGATAGACGGCTTACGTGGCTACACCTTC. This encodes CASQIDGLRGYTF.

The chain has TRBV7-8 and TRBJ1-2, with D possibly being TRBD1 (5 bases). There are 13 residues in the CDR3. The V gene lost 7 bases and the J gene lost 4 bases, with 13 bases spanning the gap. Germline-derived CDR1 and CDR2 are SGHVS and FQNEAQ. The CDR3 region has the DNA TGTGCCAGCACAGGGTGGCCCCTCTATGGCTACACCTTC. This encodes CASTGWPLYGYTF. The full variable domain, in which reference TRBV7-8 and TRBJ1-2 provide the parts outside the CDR3, is GAGVSQSPRYKVAKRGQDVALRCDPISGHVSLFWYQQALGQGPEFLTYFQNEAQLDKSGLPSDRFFAERPEGSVSTLKIQRTQQEDSAVYLCASTGWPLYGYTFGSGTRLTVV.

The genes are TRBV7-3 and TRBJ2-2; possible D gene TRBD2, 5 bases. The V end was cut by 6 bases, the J end by 7 bases, with 9 bases between. Germline values: CDR1 SGHTA, CDR2 FQGTGA. The CDR3 runs to 12 residues. The CDR3 loop reads CASRLGHGELFF. The CDR3 bases are TGTGCCAGCAGACTAGGCCACGGGGAGCTGTTTTTT.

In its sample, this clone was seen once. The chain employs TRBV14 and TRBJ1-6; TRBD1 is a possible D gene (5 bases). V shed 3 bases and J shed 0 bases, with 15 bases lying between them. The CDR3 runs 18 residues. CDR1 SGHDN and CDR2 FVKESK come from the germline V gene. Here the CDR3 reads CASSQEVGRTSYNSPLHF. The CDR3 DNA follows: TGTGCCAGCAGCCAGGAGGTGGGGCGGACCTCCTATAATTCACCCCTCCACTTT.

The chain employs TRBV4-3 and TRBJ1-5; D might be TRBD1 (5 bases). This CDR3 contains 17 residues. Germline CDR1 LGHNA, CDR2 YSLEER. V shed 5 bases and J shed 1 base, with 18 bases lying between them. The CDR3 DNA reads TGCGCCAGCAGCTCGGGACCCAGAGTGGGAAGCAATCAGCCCCAGCATTTT. This translates into CASSSGPRVGSNQPQHF.

The rearrangement joins TRBV7-8 to TRBJ1-5; D gene unclear. CDR1 SGHVS and CDR2 FQNEAQ come from the germline V gene. V was pared by 4 bases and J by 1 base, with 8 bases between. This CDR3 region has 14 residues. CDR3 sequence: CASSSSGSNQPQHF. CDR3 bases: TGTGCCAGCAGCTCGTCTGGGAGCAATCAGCCCCAGCATTTT. Combining the CDR3 with reference TRBV7-8 and TRBJ1-5 gives the whole variable domain GAGVSQSPRYKVAKRGQDVALRCDPISGHVSLFWYQQALGQGPEFLTYFQNEAQLDKSGLPSDRFFAERPEGSVSTLKIQRTQQEDSAVYLCASSSSGSNQPQHFGDGTRLSIL.

CDR3 sequence (DNA): TGTGCCAGCAGCTTACTTTGGGGCAGGAATGAGCAGTTCTTC. Encoded protein: CASSLLWGRNEQFF. The chain couples TRBV13 to TRBJ2-1; possibly TRBD1 for D (5 bases). CDR1 PRHDT and CDR2 FYEKMQ come from the germline V gene (reference sequence). CDR3 length: 14 residues. The V end was cut by 2 bases, the J end by 7 bases, with 12 bases between. Together with reference TRBV13 and TRBJ2-1, the CDR3 gives the full variable domain: AAGVIQSPRHLIKEKRETATLKCYPIPRHDTVYWYQQGPGQDPQFLISFYEKMQSDKGSIPDRFSAQQFSDYHSELNMSSLELGDSALYFCASSLLWGRNEQFFGPGTRLTVL.

About this clone itself: The same CDR3 also results from other DNA sequences found in this sample. The chain recombines TRBV13 with TRBJ1-2, with D possibly TRBD1 on 6 matching bases. The CDR3 consists of 14 residues. V lost 1 base and J lost 4, with 10 bases in between. The germline V gene has CDR1 PRHDT and CDR2 FYEKMQ (reference sequence). The CDR3 bases are TGTGCCAGCAGCTTAGATGGGGGCAGCTATGGCTACACCTTC. The encoded protein is CASSLDGGSYGYTF.

The chain employs TRBV7-9 and TRBJ2-1, with D hard to call. This CDR3 region has 15 residues. Germline V gene data show CDR1 as SEHNR and CDR2 as FQNEAQ (reference sequence). Deletions cut 3 bases from V and 6 bases from J, with 15 bases between. CDR3 nucleotides: TGTGCCAGCAGCTTCGGTCCGGTGGGCCCCAATGAGCAGTTCTTC. It translates to CASSFGPVGPNEQFF.

The V gene is TRBV20-1, the J gene TRBJ1-5, with TRBD1 identical over 10 bases. Germline CDR1 is DFQATT and CDR2 is SNEGSKA (reference sequence). This CDR3 contains 15 residues. V lost 3 bases to trimming and J lost 7 bases; unmatched junction nucleotides: 9. CDR3 DNA sequence: TGCAGTGCTAGTTCGCTGGGACAGGGGAGGCAGCCCCAGCATTTT. The encoded protein is CSASSLGQGRQPQHF.

V usage is TRBV7-6 and J usage is TRBJ2-5; 9 bases are shared with TRBD2. Germline V CDR1 and CDR2: SGHVS, FNYEAQ. The ends lost 5 bases at V and 0 bases at J; junction bases unmatched: 7. The CDR3 runs 16 residues. This chain's CDR3 is CASSRHGTSYQETQYF. DNA of the CDR3: TGTGCCAGCAGCCGTCACGGGACTAGCTACCAAGAGACCCAGTACTTC.

The chain employs TRBV19 and TRBJ1-3, with 7 bases matching TRBD1. This CDR3 has 15 amino acids. The germline V gene has CDR1 LNHDA and CDR2 SQIVND (reference sequence). Trimming cost V 3 bases and J 2 bases; bases outside gene matches: 4. The CDR3 loop is CASSMRQGAGNTIYF. CDR3 in DNA: TGTGCCAGTAGTATGCGTCAGGGGGCTGGAAACACCATATATTTT.

The chain employs TRBV28 and TRBJ1-2; perhaps TRBD1 as D (6 bases). The CDR3 contains 16 residues. Trimming took 6 bases from V and 0 from J, leaving 17 bases between them. Germline CDR1 MDHEN, CDR2 SYDVKM. The CDR3 nucleotides read TGTGCCAGCAGATCCTCTACAGGGACTCCTAACTATGGCTACACCTTC. This codes for CASRSSTGTPNYGYTF.

V and J are TRBV11-2 and TRBJ2-3; D gene uncertain. Trimming removed 1 base at V and 2 bases at J, with 4 bases between. Germline CDR1 SGHAT, CDR2 FQNNGV. This CDR3 has 13 amino acids. In DNA form, the CDR3 reads TGTGCCAGCAGCTTAGGACTCACAGATACGCAGTATTTT. This gives the protein CASSLGLTDTQYF.

In its sample, this clone was seen once. This chain joins TRBV21-1 and TRBJ2-1; the table gives TRBD1 as D, unverified against the DNA. TRBV21-1 is a recognized pseudogene. The CDR3 sequence is 12 residues long. The chain's CDR3 is CASSARANEQFF. The CDR3 coding sequence is TGTGCCAGCAGCGCCAGGGCCAATGAGCAGTTCTTC.

The rearrangement uses TRBV7-2 and TRBJ1-1, with 7 bases that match TRBD1. From germline, CDR1 is SGHTA and CDR2 FQGNSA. The ends lost 4 bases at V and 1 base at J; junction bases unmatched: 15. This CDR3 has 18 amino acids. The CDR3 region is CASSSPRQGMEGNTEAFF. CDR3 DNA sequence: TGTGCCAGCAGCTCCCCGAGACAGGGCATGGAAGGGAACACTGAAGCTTTCTTT.